The text below deals with one T cell receptor (beta chain). Its antigen remains unknown. The data belong to a study of blood T cells in healthy people across ages. Study-level results: Changes in expanded clonotypes were possibly confounded, as the CMV status of donors was unknown.

Primers used in a second PCR of roughly 6 to 12 cycles were a sample-barcoded 5' primer and a J-beta primer mix. TCRdb analysed the 5' RACE reads with MiXCR anew, one entry per CDR3 protein. The table lists 1.8 million or so distinct CDR3 sequences, about two fifths of them singletons. CDR1 is SEHNR, CDR2 FQNEAQ, per germline (reference sequence). Trimming pared 3 bases from V and 6 bases from J, leaving 11 bases between. The CDR3 loop spans 13 amino acids. The sequence derives from a human donor in good health. The chain joins TRBV7-9 to TRBJ1-1; D not resolved. Material: blood. CDR3 protein: CASSFTQRSEAFF. The CDR3 nucleotides are TGTGCCAGCAGCTTTACACAGAGGTCTGAAGCTTTCTTT.